These 18 T cell receptor beta chains originate from one sample sequenced in a study of T-cell reconstitution after alpha-beta-depleted transplantation in children. A library of TCRbeta sequences, prepared with unique molecular identifiers, was generated. MiXCR, run by TCRdb on the PCR reads, gives a single entry per CDR3 protein. Of about 91,000 distinct CDR3 sequences in the sample, about 8% were seen once. This material consisted of PBMCs from the stem cell graft donor, taken from the stem cell graft. The source of these receptors is a human donor who donated a stem cell graft to a child with congenital amegakaryocytic thrombocytopenia.

This clonotype was observed at least ten times. The chain has TRBV7-9 and TRBJ1-2; D uncertain. The V gene's germline CDR1 is SEHNR and CDR2 FQNEAQ (reference sequence). The CDR3 contains 13 residues. V was clipped by 1 base and J by 0 bases, with 3 bases between them. This CDR3 reads CASSLEPNYGYTF. The CDR3 nucleotides read TGTGCCAGCAGCTTAGAACCTAACTATGGCTACACCTTC.

This clonotype was counted ten times or more. The chain recombines TRBV7-2 with TRBJ2-7; a possible D gene is TRBD1 (6 bases). V was pared by 2 bases and J by 2 bases, with 13 bases between. The CDR3 length is 15 residues. Germline CDR1 SGHTA, CDR2 FQGNSA. The CDR3 DNA follows: TGTGCCAGCAGCTTACGACTGGGGGCCCCCTACGAGCAGTACTTC. Protein product: CASSLRLGAPYEQYF.

To note about this clonotype: With a much larger clone just one base away, this may be a read error. This chain joins TRBV4-1 and TRBJ1-4, with TRBD1 matching over 9 bases. CDR3 size: 14 residues. Germline values: CDR1 MGHRA, CDR2 YSYEKL. Trimming cost V 6 bases and J 5 bases; bases outside gene matches: 4. Here the CDR3 reads CASRRQGGNEKLFF. CDR3 DNA: TGCGCCAGCAGACGACAGGGGGGGAATGAAAAACTGTTTTTT.

Ten or more counts support this clonotype. The V and J genes are TRBV30 and TRBJ1-2; TRBD1 matches at 7 bases. CDR1 GTSNPN and CDR2 SVGIG come from the germline V gene (reference sequence). The V gene end was trimmed by 1 base and the J gene end by 2 bases; junction bases not matched to a gene: 1. The CDR3 runs to 13 residues. In nucleotides, the CDR3 is TGTGCCTGGAGTGAACAGGGGAACTATGGCTACACCTTC. Amino acid sequence: CAWSEQGNYGYTF.

This clonotype was recorded at least ten times. This chain connects TRBV12-3 or TRBV12-4 to TRBJ1-3, with 7 bases lining up with TRBD1. The CDR3 spans 15 residues. Trimming cost V 4 bases and J 2 bases; bases outside gene matches: 5. CDR3 protein: CASSWGQGAGNTIYF. DNA of the CDR3: TGTGCCAGCAGTTGGGGGCAGGGGGCTGGAAACACCATATATTTT.

This clonotype was observed many times. The gene calls are TRBV20-1 and TRBJ2-3, with D tentatively TRBD1 (5 bases). The V and J ends lost 3 bases and 2 bases respectively, with 12 bases between them. Looked up from germline, CDR1 is DFQATT and CDR2 is SNEGSKA (reference sequence). There are 14 residues in the CDR3. CDR3 DNA sequence: TGCAGTGCTAGTCCACAGGTGTTCACAGATACGCAGTATTTT. Translating gives CSASPQVFTDTQYF.

This clonotype has just a few counts. The chain couples TRBV28 to TRBJ2-1; 14 bases are a match to TRBD2. The V gene's germline CDR1 is MDHEN and CDR2 SYDVKM. CDR3 size: 15 residues. V lost 10 bases, J lost 9 bases, and 11 bases stayed unmatched. The CDR3 here is CATLIWTSGRFEQFF. The DNA for the CDR3 is TGTGCCACCCTGATATGGACTAGCGGGAGGTTTGAGCAGTTCTTC.

V and J are TRBV28 and TRBJ2-1, with unresolved D. The length of the CDR3 is 11 residues. Per the germline V gene, CDR1 is MDHEN and CDR2 is SYDVKM. Between the trimmed V and J ends, which lost 7 bases and 8 bases, there was a span of 9 bases. The CDR3 protein is CASTGVYEQFF. The CDR3 bases are TGTGCCAGCACAGGAGTCTATGAGCAGTTCTTC.

This clonotype was observed at least ten times. The chain recombines TRBV7-9 with TRBJ2-1, with 12 bases that match TRBD2. Germline loops: CDR1 SEHNR, CDR2 FQNEAQ (reference sequence). The CDR3 has 14 amino acids. With 5 bases clipped from V and 6 bases from J, the junction kept 2 bases outside the gene matches. CDR3 residues: CASSAGLAGNEQFF. The CDR3 region has the DNA TGTGCCAGCAGCGCGGGACTAGCGGGCAATGAGCAGTTCTTC.

In this sample, this clonotype turned up a few times. An end of the junction differs from the germline gene, which may be a read error. Here the CDR3 DNA reads TGTACCAGCAGACAGCACCCCTACGAGCAGTACTTC. It translates to CTSRQHPYEQYF. The rearrangement joins TRBV27 to TRBJ2-7, with TRBD1 as a possible D gene (5 bases). CDR3 length: 12 residues. Germline lookup yields CDR1 MNHEY and CDR2 SMNVEV (reference sequence).

This clonotype was counted at least ten times. This chain joins TRBV10-3 and TRBJ1-2; D is undetermined. The CDR3 sequence is 11 residues long. V was clipped by 8 bases and J by 1 base, with 5 bases between them. Germline values: CDR1 ENHRY, CDR2 SYGVKD. The CDR3 coding sequence is TGTGCCATCCTGGATAACTATGGCTACACCTTC. Residues: CAILDNYGYTF.

V usage is TRBV7-2 and J usage is TRBJ1-2; 11 bases agree with TRBD1. The ends lost 5 bases at V and 7 bases at J; junction bases unmatched: 6. CDR3 length: 14 residues. Germline values: CDR1 SGHTA, CDR2 FQGNSA. The CDR3 coding sequence is TGTGCCAGCAGCCTCGGACAGGGGGCTCGTGGCTACACCTTC. Amino acid sequence: CASSLGQGARGYTF.

The chain joins TRBV29-1 to TRBJ2-7; 10 bases are shared with TRBD1. V lost 1 base and J lost 1; bases outside the gene matches: 1. CDR1 SQVTM and CDR2 ANQGSEA come from the germline V gene. The CDR3 covers 14 residues. The CDR3 DNA is TGCAGCGTTGAAGGGGGACAGGGGTCCTACGAGCAGTACTTC. This encodes CSVEGGQGSYEQYF.

The sample holds many counts of this clonotype. The chain employs TRBV5-1 and TRBJ1-1; possible D gene TRBD1, 5 bases. Germline-derived CDR1 and CDR2 are SGHRS and YFSETQ. CDR3 length: 15 residues. V was shortened by 4 bases and J by 4 bases, with 17 bases between the two germline ends. The CDR3 nucleotides read TGCGCCAGCAGCCGTGCTCAGGGCCTTGGCACTGAAGCTTTCTTT. Translating gives CASSRAQGLGTEAFF. The variable domain in full, completed from reference TRBV5-1 and TRBJ1-1, reads KAGVTQTPRYLIKTRGQQVTLSCSPISGHRSVSWYQQTPGQGLQFLFEYFSETQRNKGNFPGRFSGRQFSNSRSEMNVSTLELGDSALYLCASSRAQGLGTEAFFGQGTRLTVV.

This clonotype has a count of ten or more. The chain carries TRBV4-2 and TRBJ2-5; D perhaps matches TRBD1 (6 bases). With 3 bases removed from V and 5 bases from J, the gap between germline ends came to 22 bases. This CDR3 spans 17 amino acids. Germline CDR1 LGHNA, CDR2 YNFKEQ. The chain's CDR3 is CASSQMIQGFSHETQYF. Here the CDR3 DNA reads TGTGCCAGCAGCCAGATGATACAGGGATTTTCCCACGAGACCCAGTACTTC.

In its sample, this clonotype was seen many times. The gene calls are TRBV6-5 and TRBJ2-7; 11 bases fit TRBD2. The CDR3 is 15 amino acids. J gave up 2 bases and V 0 bases, and 0 bases lay outside the gene matches. The V gene's germline CDR1 is MNHEY and CDR2 SVGAGI. In DNA form, the CDR3 reads TGTGCCAGCAGTTACTCGACTAGCGGGACCTACGAGCAGTACTTC. Amino acid sequence: CASSYSTSGTYEQYF.

The CDR3 DNA reads TGTGCCAGCACCCCACGAGGACTAGCGGGGGGTACTCAAGAGACCCAGTACTTC. Translating it yields CASTPRGLAGGTQETQYF. The J gene is TRBJ2-5, the V gene TRBV3-1; 14 bases match TRBD2. The junction had 12 bases not matched to a gene; V was cut back by 7 bases and J by 2 bases. This CDR3 contains 18 residues. Germline V CDR1 and CDR2: LGHDT, YNNKEL (reference sequence).

This clonotype was counted ten times or more. The rearrangement links TRBV20-1 to TRBJ1-1, with TRBD1 matching 7 bases. There are 15 residues in the CDR3. V was pared by 1 base and J by 0 bases, with 5 bases of the junction left unmatched. The germline CDR1 and CDR2 sequences are DFQATT and SNEGSKA (reference sequence). The CDR3 DNA sequence: TGCAGTGCTAGAGTGGGCAGGGGGATGAACACTGAAGCTTTCTTT. Its translation: CSARVGRGMNTEAFF.